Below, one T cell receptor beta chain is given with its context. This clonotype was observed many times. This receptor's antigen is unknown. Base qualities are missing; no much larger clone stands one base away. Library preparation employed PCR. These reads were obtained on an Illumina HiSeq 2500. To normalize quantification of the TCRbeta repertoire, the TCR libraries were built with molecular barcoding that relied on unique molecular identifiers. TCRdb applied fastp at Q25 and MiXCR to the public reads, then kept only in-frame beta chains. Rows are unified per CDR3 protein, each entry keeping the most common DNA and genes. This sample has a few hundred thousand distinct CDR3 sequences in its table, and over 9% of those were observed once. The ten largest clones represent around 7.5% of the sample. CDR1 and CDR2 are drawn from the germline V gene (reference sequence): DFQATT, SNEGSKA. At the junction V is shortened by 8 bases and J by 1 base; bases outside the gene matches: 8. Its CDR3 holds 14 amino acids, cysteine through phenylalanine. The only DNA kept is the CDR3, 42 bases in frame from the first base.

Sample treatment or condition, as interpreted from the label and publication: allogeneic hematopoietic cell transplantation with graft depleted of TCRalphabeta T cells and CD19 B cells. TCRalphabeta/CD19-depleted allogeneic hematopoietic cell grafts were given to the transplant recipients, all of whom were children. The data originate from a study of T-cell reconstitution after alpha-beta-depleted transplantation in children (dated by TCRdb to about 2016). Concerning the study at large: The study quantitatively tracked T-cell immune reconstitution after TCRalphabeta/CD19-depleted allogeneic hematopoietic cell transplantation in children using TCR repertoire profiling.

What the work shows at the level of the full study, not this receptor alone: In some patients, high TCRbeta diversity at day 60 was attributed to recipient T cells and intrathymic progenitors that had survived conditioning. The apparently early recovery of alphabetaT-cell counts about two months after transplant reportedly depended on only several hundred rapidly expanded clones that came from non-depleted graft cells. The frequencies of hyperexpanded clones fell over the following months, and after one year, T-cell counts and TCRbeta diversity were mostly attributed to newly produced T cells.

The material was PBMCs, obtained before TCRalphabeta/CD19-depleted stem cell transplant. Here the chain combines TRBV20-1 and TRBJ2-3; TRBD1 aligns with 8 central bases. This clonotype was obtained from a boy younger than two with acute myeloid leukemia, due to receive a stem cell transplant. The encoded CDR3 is CSPVQGVGTDTQYF. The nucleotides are TGCAGTCCTGTACAGGGGGTGGGCACAGATACGCAGTATTTT.